A selection of T cell receptor beta chains follows, all from one sample in a study of T cells in tumors after PD-1 blockade. The table came from immunoSEQ multiplex PCR; TCRdb's copy has only in-frame clones and leaves some out. In the table there are 34,000 or so clones, around 72% of which are singletons. The sequences come from PBMCs, collected after anti-PD-1 treatment. The receptors were sampled from a human donor with basal cell carcinoma. The CDR3 runs from the conserved cysteine through the conserved F or W. The D gene is left open where the match is weak. Rows give clone size only sometimes, using once, few, many, or a class for an expanded clone.

v_gene	j_gene	abundance	d_gene	CDR3aa	CDR3nt
TRBV30	TRBJ1-6	NA	NA	CAWSRTGSSYNSPLHF	TGTGCCTGGAGTAGGACTGGCAGCTCCTATAATTCACCCCTCCACTTT
TRBV28	TRBJ1-5	NA	NA	CASGPGGSNQPQHF	TGTGCCAGCGGTCCCGGGGGAAGCAATCAGCCCCAGCATTTT
TRBV5-6	TRBJ1-5	NA	NA	CASSLSGYGQPQHF	TGTGCCAGCAGCTTGTCAGGGTATGGTCAGCCCCAGCATTTT
TRBV24-1	TRBJ2-3	NA	TRBD1	CATGGTGGTDTQYF	TGTGCCACCGGGGGGACAGGGGGCACAGATACGCAGTATTTT
TRBV7-2	TRBJ2-1	NA	NA	CASSFDKSSYNEQFF	TGTGCCAGCAGCTTCGACAAGAGCTCCTACAATGAGCAGTTCTTC
TRBV19	TRBJ1-5	NA	TRBD1	CASRSGQGAWRVDNQPQHF	TGTGCCAGTAGGTCGGGACAGGGGGCGTGGAGGGTCGACAATCAGCCCCAGCATTTT
TRBV5-1	TRBJ1-4	few	TRBD1	CASRYRGGGKLFF	TGCGCCAGCAGATACAGGGGCGGGGGAAAACTGTTTTTT
TRBV7-9	TRBJ2-7	NA	TRBD2	CASSLGLAGGGEQYF	TGTGCCAGCAGCCTCGGCCTAGCGGGAGGGGGCGAGCAGTACTTC
TRBV7-6	TRBJ2-3	few	NA	CASSLGGGFTDTQYF	TGTGCCAGCAGCTTAGGGGGTGGCTTCACAGATACGCAGTATTTT
TRBV7-2	TRBJ2-7	few	TRBD2	CASSSRTSGFQYF	TGTGCCAGCAGCTCGAGGACTAGCGGATTTCAGTACTTC
TRBV19	TRBJ1-2	NA	NA	CASNRGPVDYGYTF	TGTGCCAGTAATAGGGGCCCGGTGGACTATGGCTACACCTTC
TRBV3-1/TRBV3-2	TRBJ1-2	NA	NA	CASSQQVSNYGYTF	TGTGCCAGCAGCCAACAGGTTTCTAACTATGGCTACACCTTC
TRBV12-3/TRBV12-4	TRBJ1-5	NA	NA	CASSLEGGPTQHF	TGTGCCAGCAGTTTAGAGGGTGGTCCGACCCAGCATTTT
TRBV29-1	TRBJ1-2	NA	NA	CSVTNTGTYGYTF	TGCAGCGTCACTAATACAGGGACCTATGGCTACACCTTC
TRBV4-3	TRBJ2-7	NA	TRBD2	CASSKVASGFSYEQYF	TGCGCCAGCAGCAAAGTCGCTAGCGGGTTCTCCTACGAGCAGTACTTC
TRBV30	TRBJ2-3	NA	TRBD2	CAWGRLAGVADTQYF	TGTGCCTGGGGGAGACTAGCGGGAGTTGCAGATACGCAGTATTTT
TRBV18	TRBJ2-5	NA	NA	CASSPSVGQETQYF	TGTGCCAGCTCACCCTCGGTGGGGCAGGAGACCCAGTACTTC
TRBV7-9	TRBJ1-5	NA	TRBD1	CASSVTGGSQPQHF	TGTGCCAGCAGCGTAACAGGGGGCTCTCAGCCCCAGCATTTT
TRBV7-2	TRBJ1-2	few	NA	CASRLPGYGYTF	TGTGCCAGCAGATTGCCCGGGTATGGCTACACCTTC
TRBV6-2/TRBV6-3	TRBJ2-1	NA	TRBD2	CASSFGLAFSYNEQFF	TGTGCCAGCAGTTTTGGACTAGCGTTTTCCTACAATGAGCAGTTCTTC
TRBV12-3/TRBV12-4	TRBJ1-2	NA	TRBD1	CASSSMTGEGYTF	TGTGCCAGCAGTTCCATGACAGGGGAGGGCTACACCTTC
TRBV28	TRBJ2-1	once	TRBD2	CASSLISGAGNEQFF	TGTGCCAGCAGTTTAATAAGCGGGGCGGGCAATGAGCAGTTCTTC
TRBV27	TRBJ1-4	NA	NA	CASSSPGGIKEKLFF	TGTGCCAGCAGTTCCCCTGGGGGCATAAAGGAAAAACTGTTTTTT
TRBV14	TRBJ2-7	NA	NA	CASSQGPAEQYF	TGTGCCAGCAGCCAAGGACCGGCCGAGCAGTACTTC
TRBV4-2	TRBJ2-7	NA	TRBD1	CASSQRDRGTEQYF	TGTGCCAGCAGTCAAAGGGACAGGGGGACCGAGCAGTACTTC
TRBV4-2	TRBJ2-2	NA	TRBD2	CASSHGTSGYTGELFF	TGTGCCAGCAGCCACGGGACTAGCGGTTACACCGGGGAGCTGTTTTTT
TRBV7-2	TRBJ2-2	NA	TRBD1	CASSSGQGTTGELFF	TGTGCCAGCAGCTCGGGACAGGGGACCACCGGGGAGCTGTTTTTT
TRBV6-9	TRBJ2-7	NA	NA	CASSYSTGAVREQYF	TGTGCCAGCAGTTATTCAACCGGGGCGGTGAGGGAGCAGTACTTC
TRBV7-9	TRBJ2-1	NA	TRBD1	CASSSTGTGGNEQFF	TGTGCCAGCAGCTCAACGGGGACAGGGGGCAATGAGCAGTTCTTC
TRBV5-1	TRBJ1-4	many	NA	CASSPTGSDNEKLFF	TGCGCCAGCAGCCCCACGGGGTCGGATAATGAAAAACTGTTTTTT
TRBV24-1	TRBJ2-1	NA	NA	CATSGDSGREQFF	TGTGCCACCAGCGGGGACTCTGGGCGTGAGCAGTTCTTC
TRBV2	TRBJ2-5	NA	NA	CARAVTRQETQYF	TGTGCCAGAGCAGTGACACGACAAGAGACCCAGTACTTC
TRBV7-6	TRBJ2-3	NA	NA	CASTYSSGQRGDTQYF	TGTGCCAGCACCTACTCCTCGGGACAGCGGGGAGATACGCAGTATTTT